This T cell receptor beta chain was obtained from a study of cytomegalovirus exposure and HLA in healthy donors. The CDR3 is 17 residues long. J gave up 4 bases and V 4 bases, and 7 bases lay outside the gene matches. Germline CDR1 is MNHEY and CDR2 is SMNVEV (reference sequence). TCRdb's table, derived via immunoSEQ multiplex PCR, lists solely in-frame clones and lacks some. The table lists 130,000 or so clones, approximately 90% of them singletons. Of note for this clone: Its antigen is still unknown.

The study's findings and limits: The tendency of first-cohort TCR clusters to co-occur in the 120 or so validation repertoires emerged from a later analysis.

The donors were part of the validation cohort of more than 90 subjects. That cohort was separate from the first cohort, which comprised some 670 subjects. The TCR sequence derives from a young woman in good health and CMV-seronegative. This rearrangement joins TRBV27 to TRBJ2-2, with 12 bases that match TRBD2. The sequenced sample consisted of PBMCs. CDR3: CASSSSGRALSTGELFF. The CDR3 bases are TGTGCCAGCAGTTCTAGCGGGAGGGCCCTAAGCACCGGGGAGCTGTTTTTT.